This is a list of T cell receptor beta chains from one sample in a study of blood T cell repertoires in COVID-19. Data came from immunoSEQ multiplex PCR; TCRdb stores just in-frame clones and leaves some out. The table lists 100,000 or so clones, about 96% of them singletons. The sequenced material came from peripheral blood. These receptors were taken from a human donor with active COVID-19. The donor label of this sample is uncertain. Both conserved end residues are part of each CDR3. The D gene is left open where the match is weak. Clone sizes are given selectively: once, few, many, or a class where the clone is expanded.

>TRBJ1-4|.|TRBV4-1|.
TGCGCCAGCAGCCAAGAGGGACTGAATGAAAAACTGTTTTTT
CASSQEGLNEKLFF
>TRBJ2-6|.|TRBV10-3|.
TGTGCCATCAGTGAAGGTCTAGCGCCGGGGGCCAACGTCCTGACTTTC
CAISEGLAPGANVLTF
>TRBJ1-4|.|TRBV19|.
TGTGCCAGTAAGGGGAGGGGAAATGAAAAACTGTTTTTT
CASKGRGNEKLFF
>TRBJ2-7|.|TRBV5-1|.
TGCGCCAGCAGCTCGACAGGTTACGAGCAGTACTTC
CASSSTGYEQYF
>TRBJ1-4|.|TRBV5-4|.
TGTGCCAGCAGCTTGGAGGGGGCTAATGAAAAACTGTTTTTT
CASSLEGANEKLFF
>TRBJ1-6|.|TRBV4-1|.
TGCGCCAGCAGCCAAGATCCGGAGGGCGCTTATTATAATTCACCCCTCCACTTT
CASSQDPEGAYYNSPLHF
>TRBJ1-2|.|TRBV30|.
TGTGCCTGGATGGCGGGTTTGTCCTATGGCTACACCTTC
CAWMAGLSYGYTF
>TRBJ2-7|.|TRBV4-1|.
TGCGCCAGCAGCCCAACCGGGTCAGACTACGAGCAGTACTTC
CASSPTGSDYEQYF
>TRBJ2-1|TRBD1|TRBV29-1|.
TGCAGCATGCCGGGACGACAGGGGGCGGATGAGCAGTTCTTC
CSMPGRQGADEQFF
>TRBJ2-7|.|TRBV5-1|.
TGCGCCAGCAGCTTGGACAACTACGAGCAGTACTTC
CASSLDNYEQYF
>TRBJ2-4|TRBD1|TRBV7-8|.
TGTGCCAGCAGCCCTCAGGGACAGATCAGTACAAACATTCAGTACTTC
CASSPQGQISTNIQYF
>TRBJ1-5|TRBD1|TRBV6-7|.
TGTGCCAGCAGTTATGAGGGGGCAGGGAGCAATCAGCCCCAGCATTTT
CASSYEGAGSNQPQHF
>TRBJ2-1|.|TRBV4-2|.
TGTGCCAGCAGCCAGTCACAGGGAACCTCCTACAATGAGCAGTTCTTC
CASSQSQGTSYNEQFF
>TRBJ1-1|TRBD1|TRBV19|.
TGTGCCAGTAGTAGTGGGGGACAGATGAACACTGAAGCTTTCTTT
CASSSGGQMNTEAFF
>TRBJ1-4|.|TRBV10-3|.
TGTGCCATCAGTGAGTCGGGAGGGATCGAAAAACTGTTTTTT
CAISESGGIEKLFF
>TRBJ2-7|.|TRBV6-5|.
TGTGCCAGCAGACGGGACTTTAAACCCTCCTACGAGCAGTACTTC
CASRRDFKPSYEQYF
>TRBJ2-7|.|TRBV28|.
TGTGCCAGCAGTCGGGCGGGACTCGCCTACGAGCAGTACTTC
CASSRAGLAYEQYF
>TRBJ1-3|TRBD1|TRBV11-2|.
TGTGCCAGCAGCTTAGATGGGGTGCGGGACAGAGCTGGAAACACCATATATTTT
CASSLDGVRDRAGNTIYF
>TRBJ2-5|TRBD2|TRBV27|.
TGTGCCAGCAGTTTAAACGGCGGGGGGGGAGAGACCCAGTACTTC
CASSLNGGGGETQYF
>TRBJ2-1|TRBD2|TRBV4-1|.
TGCGCCAGCAGCCAAGACATCGTTCCAAGGACTAGCGGGTACAATGAGCAGTTCTTC
CASSQDIVPRTSGYNEQFF
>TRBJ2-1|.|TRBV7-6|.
TGTGCCAGCAGCTTATTAGCGGAATATTACAATGAGCAGTTCTTC
CASSLLAEYYNEQFF
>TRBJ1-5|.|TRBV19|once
TGTGCCAGTAGTATTAAGGTTTTTGGAGATCAGCCCCAGCATTTT
CASSIKVFGDQPQHF
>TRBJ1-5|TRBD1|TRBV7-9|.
TGTGCCAGCAGCTTAGGGGCCAGGGGGATTGATCAGCCCCAGCATTTT
CASSLGARGIDQPQHF
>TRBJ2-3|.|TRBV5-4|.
TGTGCCAGCAGCTCAGCAGGGGCAGATACGCAGTATTTT
CASSSAGADTQYF
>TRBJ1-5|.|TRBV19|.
TGTGCCAGTAATGCACAGGGCCATCAGCCCCAGCATTTT
CASNAQGHQPQHF
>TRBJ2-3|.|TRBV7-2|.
TGTGCCAGCAGCTTAATGAGCGATACGCAGTATTTT
CASSLMSDTQYF
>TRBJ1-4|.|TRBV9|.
TGTGCCAGCAGCGGCGGGGGGGAAAAACTGTTTTTT
CASSGGGEKLFF
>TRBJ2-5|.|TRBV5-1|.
TGCGCCAGCAGCTTGGATCTGGGCGGGGAGACCCAGTACTTC
CASSLDLGGETQYF
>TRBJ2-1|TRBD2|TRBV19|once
TGTGCCAGTAGTACGCGGACTAGCGGGGGGGCAGATGTCGGCTCCTACAATGAGCAGTTCTTC
CASSTRTSGGADVGSYNEQFF
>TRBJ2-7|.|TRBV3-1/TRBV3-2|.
TGTGCCAGCAGCCAAGTTCCGTACGAGCAGTACTTC
CASSQVPYEQYF
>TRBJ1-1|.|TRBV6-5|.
TGTGCCAGCGGTCGGGACAAGAACGTTGAAGCTTTCTTT
CASGRDKNVEAFF
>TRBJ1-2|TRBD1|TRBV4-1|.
TGCGCCAGCAGCCAAGATCCCGCAGGGGGCTTCAATGGCTACACCTTC
CASSQDPAGGFNGYTF
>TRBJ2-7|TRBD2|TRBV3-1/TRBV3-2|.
TGTGCCAGCAGCCAAGGCAGGGGACGACTAGCGGGAGAAAACGAGCAGTACTTC
CASSQGRGRLAGENEQYF
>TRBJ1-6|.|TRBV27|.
TGTGCCAGCAGATCCCCTGGGGCAGGGGAGCTCTCACCCCTCCACTTT
CASRSPGAGELSPLHF
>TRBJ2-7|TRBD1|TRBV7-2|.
TGTGCCAGCAGCTTAGCGGACTTGGGACAGGACAGCTCCTACGAGCAGTACTTC
CASSLADLGQDSSYEQYF
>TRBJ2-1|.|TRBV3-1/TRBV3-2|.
TGTGCCAGCAGTTTTCCCCCCAGGAATGAGCAGTTCTTC
CASSFPPRNEQFF
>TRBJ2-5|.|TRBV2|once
TGTGCCAGCAGTGTTGGGCGCACCCGCCGGGAGACCCAGTACTTC
CASSVGRTRRETQYF
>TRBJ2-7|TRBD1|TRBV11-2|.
TGTGCCAGCAGCTTAGATTTGGGACAGGGATACGAGCAGTACTTC
CASSLDLGQGYEQYF
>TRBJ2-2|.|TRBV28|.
TGTGCCAGCAGAGGGACCGGGAGAAACACCGGGGAGCTGTTTTTT
CASRGTGRNTGELFF
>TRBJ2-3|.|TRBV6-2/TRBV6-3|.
TGTGCCAGCAGTTACTCCCCTACCCCTACGCAGTATTTT
CASSYSPTPTQYF
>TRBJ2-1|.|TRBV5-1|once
TGCGCCAGCAGCTTGCTAGATGAGCAGTTCTTC
CASSLLDEQFF
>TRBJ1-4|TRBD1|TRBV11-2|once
TGTGCCAGCAGCCCCGGGACAGCTGAAAAACTGTTTTTT
CASSPGTAEKLFF
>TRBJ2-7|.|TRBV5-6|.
TGTGCCAGCAGTCGTGGGGCCGGCTCCTACGAGCAGTACTTC
CASSRGAGSYEQYF
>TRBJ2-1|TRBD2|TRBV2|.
TGTGCCAGCGCCGATATTAGCGGGGCCTACAATGAGCAGTTCTTC
CASADISGAYNEQFF